This T cell receptor beta chain stems from a study of T cell repertoires in ileal Crohn's disease. Study overall: Every patient was operated on for stricturing (roughly 60%) or penetrating (about 40%) complications.

This clone has a handful of counts. V dropped 5 bases and J dropped 11 bases, with 6 bases sitting between them. The CDR3 extends over 8 amino acids. Germline V lookup: CDR1 DFQATT, CDR2 SNEGSKA (reference sequence). TCRdb's table, derived via immunoSEQ multiplex PCR, lists solely in-frame clones and lacks some. The sample lists approximately 27,000 clones; 80% to 90% were seen once. Input material: ileal tissue. This TCR was sampled from an adult with Crohn's disease. The V gene is TRBV20-1, the J gene TRBJ1-2; a weak D match, TRBD1 (5 bases). The CDR3 spells CSAGGYTF. As DNA, the CDR3 is TGCAGTGCTGGGGGGTACACCTTC.